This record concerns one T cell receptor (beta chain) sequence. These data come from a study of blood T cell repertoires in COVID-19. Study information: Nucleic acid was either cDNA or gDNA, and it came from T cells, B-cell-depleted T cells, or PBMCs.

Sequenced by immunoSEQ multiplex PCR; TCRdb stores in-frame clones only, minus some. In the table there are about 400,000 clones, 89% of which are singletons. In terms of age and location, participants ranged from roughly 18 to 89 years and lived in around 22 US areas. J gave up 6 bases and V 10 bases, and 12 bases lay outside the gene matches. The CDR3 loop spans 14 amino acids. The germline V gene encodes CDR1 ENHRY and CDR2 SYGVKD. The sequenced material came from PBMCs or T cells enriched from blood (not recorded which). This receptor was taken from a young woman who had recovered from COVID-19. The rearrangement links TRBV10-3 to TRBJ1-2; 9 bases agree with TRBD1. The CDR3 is CATAHWDRVNGYTF. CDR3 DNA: TGTGCCACCGCCCATTGGGACAGGGTGAATGGCTACACCTTC.